A selection of T cell receptor beta chains follows, all from one sample in a study of graft-versus-host responses after intestinal transplantation. Using immunoSEQ multiplex PCR, the repertoire was profiled, and TCRdb retains in-frame clones only, with some absent. In the table there are tens of thousands of clones, about 87% of which are singletons. No cognate antigen is known for these TCRs. Sequenced material: unstimulated CD4+ T cells sorted from spleen or lymph node cells, taken before transplant. The receptor source for this set is a human donor who was the organ donor for an intestinal transplant. The conserved cysteine and the conserved F or W are not part of the CDR3 here. A D gene is named only where the DNA matches it firmly.

V,D,J,CDR3
TRBV27,TRBD1,TRBJ1-5,ASSLDRKNQPQH
TRBV11-2,TRBD1,TRBJ2-4,ASSGPRDRAKNIQY
TRBV11-3,NA,TRBJ2-3,ASSGEGEGPTSTDTQY
TRBV7-2,NA,TRBJ1-3,ASSPNFGGNTIY
TRBV4-3,TRBD1,TRBJ2-1,ASSRIGTGAGYEQF
TRBV30,NA,TRBJ1-5,AWSAGVRNQPQH
TRBV18,NA,TRBJ1-3,ASSPAGNGNTIY
TRBV19,NA,TRBJ1-5,ASSGGVSQPQH
TRBV6-6,NA,TRBJ2-5,ASSRREIAVFGTQY
TRBV7-9,TRBD1,TRBJ1-1,ASSPGTGRRNTEAF
TRBV7-9,NA,TRBJ2-7,ASSQYTVSGEQY
TRBV19,TRBD2,TRBJ2-2,ASSIELAAHTGELF
TRBV7-9,NA,TRBJ1-4,ASSFTGANEKLF
TRBV10-3,TRBD1,TRBJ1-1,AISARGGQGAETEAF
TRBV15,NA,TRBJ1-3,ATSRGPSYSGNTIY
TRBV12-5,TRBD1,TRBJ2-7,ASGSYRGQSSYEQY
TRBV2,TRBD1,TRBJ2-5,ASSWTGGSKETQY
TRBV27,NA,TRBJ2-7,ASRQAGVYSYEQY
TRBV28,TRBD1,TRBJ1-2,ASSALGGRSGYT
TRBV5-4,NA,TRBJ1-2,ASSLVVGQTYGYT
TRBV28,NA,TRBJ2-2,ASSLLGYRANTGELF
TRBV9,TRBD1,TRBJ1-5,ASSLTGAQPQH
TRBV2,TRBD1,TRBJ1-5,ASSEARQGRQPQH
TRBV2,TRBD2,TRBJ2-3,ASTGGGGALGTQY
TRBV5-5,TRBD2,TRBJ2-5,ASSGTSGEWETQY
TRBV6-1,NA,TRBJ1-2,ASRTIREHRGGYT
TRBV11-3,NA,TRBJ1-1,ASSPRRGDEAF
TRBV7-8,TRBD2,TRBJ2-2,ASSLDGGGTGELF
TRBV2,NA,TRBJ1-4,ASSEPRRRATNEKLF
TRBV7-6,TRBD1,TRBJ1-3,ASSSPPRDRGNTIY
TRBV7-2,TRBD1,TRBJ2-7,ASSAQGAPYEQY
TRBV7-3,TRBD1,TRBJ2-1,ASSAKGTGGYNEQL
TRBV27,NA,TRBJ2-1,ASSYPGASYNEQF
TRBV15,TRBD2,TRBJ2-1,ATSARTSGRYQSSYNEQF
TRBV29-1,NA,TRBJ2-2,SVGFQGTGELF
TRBV15,TRBD2,TRBJ2-7,ATSLGLAGISYEQY
TRBV29-1,TRBD2,TRBJ2-5,SAGLAGVQETQY
TRBV11-2,NA,TRBJ2-1,ASRSPGERYNEQF
TRBV27,NA,TRBJ1-2,ASSSFGTGEGGYT
TRBV6-1,TRBD1,TRBJ2-7,ASSVRDSYEQY
TRBV11-3,TRBD1,TRBJ2-1,ASSPGTVLSSSYNEQF
TRBV7-3,NA,TRBJ2-5,ASSFAVGETQY
TRBV7-6,NA,TRBJ1-1,ASSQSGPTEAF
TRBV5-3,NA,TRBJ1-6,ARSLKVKGKSLH
TRBV6-5,TRBD1,TRBJ1-2,ASRDRATGGYT
TRBV7-2,TRBD2,TRBJ2-5,ASSPGWVLAEETQY
TRBV7-3,NA,TRBJ2-2,ASRGAGENTGELF
TRBV4-2,TRBD2,TRBJ2-3,ASSQDLLRWGGDTQY
TRBV7-2,TRBD2,TRBJ2-7,ASSAGGGKAYEQY
TRBV7-8,NA,TRBJ2-1,ASSIPQGPRQF
TRBV5-4,NA,TRBJ1-4,ASSLAGGEKLF
TRBV18,NA,TRBJ1-3,ASSLTLGGGETGNTIY
TRBV7-9,NA,TRBJ2-5,ASSLSAAQETQY
TRBV29-1,NA,TRBJ2-3,SVSLLGGGTDTQY
TRBV7-8,NA,TRBJ2-5,ASSLGRAETQY
TRBV6-1,TRBD1,TRBJ1-2,ASRARGRDNYGYT
TRBV7-9,NA,TRBJ2-3,ASSPKARRESLDTQY
TRBV6-4,NA,TRBJ1-4,ASSDKIGEKLF
TRBV11-2,NA,TRBJ1-1,ASSLDSDTEAF